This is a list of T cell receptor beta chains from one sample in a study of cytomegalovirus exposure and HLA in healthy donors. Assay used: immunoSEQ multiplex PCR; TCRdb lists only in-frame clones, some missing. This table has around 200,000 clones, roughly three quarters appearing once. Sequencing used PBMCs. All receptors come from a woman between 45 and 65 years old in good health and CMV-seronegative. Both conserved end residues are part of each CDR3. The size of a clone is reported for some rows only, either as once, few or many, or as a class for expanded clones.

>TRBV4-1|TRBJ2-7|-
CASSRPEGGRNEQYF
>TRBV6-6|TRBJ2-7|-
CASSSQGSYEQYF
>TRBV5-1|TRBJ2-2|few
CASSLDITGELFF
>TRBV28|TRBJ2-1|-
CASSNEPSGRARYEQFF
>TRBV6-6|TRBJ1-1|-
CASSLNRIEAFF
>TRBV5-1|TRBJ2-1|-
CASIRVAGGLSSYNEQFF
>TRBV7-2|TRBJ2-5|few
CASSLASGGRGTQYF
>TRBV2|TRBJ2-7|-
CASSADRGLYEQYF
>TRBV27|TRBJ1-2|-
CASSFSGAHNGYTF
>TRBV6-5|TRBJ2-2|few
CASSRGQGNTGELFF
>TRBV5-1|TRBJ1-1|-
CASSPLQGRDTEAFF
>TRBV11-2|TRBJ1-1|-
CASSLGQSTEAFF
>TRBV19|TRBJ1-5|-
CASMLRGGNQPQHF
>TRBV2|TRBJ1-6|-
CASSRDLPGRNSPLHF
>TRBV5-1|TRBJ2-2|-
CASSFKNTGELFF
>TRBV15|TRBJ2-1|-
CATSSRQGINNEQFF
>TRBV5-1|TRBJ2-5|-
CASSFQGAGETQYF
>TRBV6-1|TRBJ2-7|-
CASRPPGQGPIEQYF
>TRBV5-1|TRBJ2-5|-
CASSQQGGRETQYF
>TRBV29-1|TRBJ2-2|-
CSVMTGGTGELFF
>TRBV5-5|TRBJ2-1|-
CASSTFGGFGNEQFF
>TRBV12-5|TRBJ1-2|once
CASGSGERSNYGYTF
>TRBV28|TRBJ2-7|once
CASSRSGQGVEQYF
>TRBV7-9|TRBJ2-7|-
CSSSLDFYEQYF
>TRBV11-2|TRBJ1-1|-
CASSLVTGPTEAFF
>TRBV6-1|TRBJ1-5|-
CASSEGGPQPQHF
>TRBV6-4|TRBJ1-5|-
CASSATGYSQPQHF
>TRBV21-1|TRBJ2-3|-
CASSKAGQGGTDTQYF
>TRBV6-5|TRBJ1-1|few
CASSRQGGGTEAFF
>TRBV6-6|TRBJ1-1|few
CASSYSGVDTEAFF
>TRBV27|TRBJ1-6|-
CASSPEGRSHSPLHF
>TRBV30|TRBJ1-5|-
CAWNSGRNQPQHF
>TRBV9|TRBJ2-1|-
CASSGSPTRERDNEQFF
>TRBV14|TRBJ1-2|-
CASSPQGGIGYGYTF
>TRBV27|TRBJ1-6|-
CASTRSNSNSPLHF
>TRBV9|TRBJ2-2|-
CASSVPGLGGGELFF
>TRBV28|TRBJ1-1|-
CASSSRTGLIEAFF
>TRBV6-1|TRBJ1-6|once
CASTLFSQGDSPLHF
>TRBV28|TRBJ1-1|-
CASISHRQDTEAFF
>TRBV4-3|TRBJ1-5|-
CASSQDGGNNQPQHF
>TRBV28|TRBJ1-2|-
CASSALFMGGDYGYTF
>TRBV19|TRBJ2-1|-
CASSKGATTNNEQFF
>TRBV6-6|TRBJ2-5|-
CASSNEGGIQETQYF
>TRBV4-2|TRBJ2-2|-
CASSQETLNTGELFF
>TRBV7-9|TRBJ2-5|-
CASSLSTGEKPETQYF
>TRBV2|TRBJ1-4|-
CASSRGQGWGKLFF
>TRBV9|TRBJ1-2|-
CASSIDSGYGYTF
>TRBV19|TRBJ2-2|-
CASGEAGSRGELFF
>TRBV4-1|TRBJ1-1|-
CASSQGFKGPPGTEAFF
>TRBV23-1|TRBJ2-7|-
CASSKTVSGTPSYEQYF
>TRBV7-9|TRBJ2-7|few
CSSSAGQNYEQYF
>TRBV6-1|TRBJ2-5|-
CASRKGEGSETQYF
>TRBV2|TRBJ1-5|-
CASRADWKVISQPQHF